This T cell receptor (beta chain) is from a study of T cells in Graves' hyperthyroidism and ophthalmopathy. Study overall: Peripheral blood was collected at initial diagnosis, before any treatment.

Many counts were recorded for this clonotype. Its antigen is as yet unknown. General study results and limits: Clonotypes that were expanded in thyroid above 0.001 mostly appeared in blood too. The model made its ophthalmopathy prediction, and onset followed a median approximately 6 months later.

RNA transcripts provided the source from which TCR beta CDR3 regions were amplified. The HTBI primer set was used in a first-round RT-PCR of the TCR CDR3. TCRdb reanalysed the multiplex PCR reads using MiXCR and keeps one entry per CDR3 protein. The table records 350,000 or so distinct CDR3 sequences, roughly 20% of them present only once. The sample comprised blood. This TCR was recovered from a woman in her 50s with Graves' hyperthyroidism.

The CDR3 here is CASSFANEQFF. The CDR3 nucleotides are TGCGCCAGCAGCTTCGCCAATGAGCAGTTCTTC. The chain links TRBV5-1 to TRBJ2-1; unclear D gene. With 2 bases removed from V and 6 bases from J, the gap between germline ends came to 3 bases. The CDR3 length is 11 residues. The germline V gene encodes CDR1 SGHRS and CDR2 YFSETQ.